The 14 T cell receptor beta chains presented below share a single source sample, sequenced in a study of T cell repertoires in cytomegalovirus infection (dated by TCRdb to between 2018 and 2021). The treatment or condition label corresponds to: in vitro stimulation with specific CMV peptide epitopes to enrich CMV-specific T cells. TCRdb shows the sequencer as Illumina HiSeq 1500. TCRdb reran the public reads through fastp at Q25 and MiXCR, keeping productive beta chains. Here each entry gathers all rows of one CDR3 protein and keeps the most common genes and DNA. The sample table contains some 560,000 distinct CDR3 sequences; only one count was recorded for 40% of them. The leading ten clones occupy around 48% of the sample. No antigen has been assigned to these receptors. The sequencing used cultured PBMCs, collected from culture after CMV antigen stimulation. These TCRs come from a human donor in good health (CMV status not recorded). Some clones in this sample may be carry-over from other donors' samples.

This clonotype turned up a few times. The CDR3 sequence is CATKEVAGHNEQFF. CDR3 sequence (DNA): TGTGCCACCAAGGAGGTAGCGGGACACAATGAGCAGTTCTTC. The gene calls are TRBV24-1 and TRBJ2-1; 8 bases fit TRBD2. J was trimmed by 5 bases and V by 8 bases; bases with no gene match: 7. Germline CDR1 reads KGHDR; CDR2 reads SFDVKD. This CDR3 is 14 amino acids long.

The CDR3 protein is CSAEERRKDTEAFF. The DNA of the CDR3 is TGCAGTGCAGAGGAACGACGTAAGGACACTGAAGCTTTCTTT. V gene TRBV20-1 combines with J gene TRBJ1-1, with D uncertain. The CDR3 length is 14 residues. Per germline, CDR1 DFQATT and CDR2 SNEGSKA (reference sequence). V was clipped by 6 bases and J by 3 bases, with 17 bases between them.

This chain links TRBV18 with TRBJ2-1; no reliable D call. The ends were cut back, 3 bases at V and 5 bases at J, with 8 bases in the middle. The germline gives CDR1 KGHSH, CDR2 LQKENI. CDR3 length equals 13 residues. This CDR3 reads CASSPLWDNEQFF. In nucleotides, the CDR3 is TGTGCCAGCTCACCGCTCTGGGACAATGAGCAGTTCTTC.

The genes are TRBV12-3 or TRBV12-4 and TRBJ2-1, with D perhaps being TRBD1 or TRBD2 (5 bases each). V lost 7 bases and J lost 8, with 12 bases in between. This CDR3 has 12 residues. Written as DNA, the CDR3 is TGTGCCAGCACCACTGGGGACCATGAGCAGTTCTTC. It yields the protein CASTTGDHEQFF.

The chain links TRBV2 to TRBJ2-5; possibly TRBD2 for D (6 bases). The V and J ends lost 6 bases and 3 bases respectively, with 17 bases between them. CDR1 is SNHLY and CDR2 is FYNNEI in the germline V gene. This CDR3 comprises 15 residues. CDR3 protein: CASREGRGLKETQYF. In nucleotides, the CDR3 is TGTGCCAGCAGGGAGGGACGAGGGTTAAAAGAGACCCAGTACTTC. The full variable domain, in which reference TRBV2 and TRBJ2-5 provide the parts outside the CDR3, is EPEVTQTPSHQVTQMGQEVILRCVPISNHLYFYWYRQILGQKVEFLVSFYNNEISEKSEIFDDQFSVERPDGSNFTLKIRSTKLEDSAMYFCASREGRGLKETQYFGPGTRLLVL.

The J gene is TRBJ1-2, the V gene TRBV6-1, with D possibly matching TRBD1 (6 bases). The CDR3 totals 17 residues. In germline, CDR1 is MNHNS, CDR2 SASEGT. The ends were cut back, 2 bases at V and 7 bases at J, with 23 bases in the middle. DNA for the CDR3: TGTGCCAGCAGTGAATTCACCGCAGGGGATGGTTTCGGTGGCTACACCTTC. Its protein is CASSEFTAGDGFGGYTF.

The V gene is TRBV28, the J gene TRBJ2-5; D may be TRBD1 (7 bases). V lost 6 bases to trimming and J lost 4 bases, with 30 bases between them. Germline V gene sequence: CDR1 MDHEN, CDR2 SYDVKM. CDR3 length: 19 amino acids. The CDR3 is CASRPRQGLGGMSSETQYF. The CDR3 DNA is TGTGCCAGCAGACCTAGACAGGGCTTAGGCGGGATGTCGTCAGAGACCCAGTACTTC.

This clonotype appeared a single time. The CDR3 sequence is CASTGAGEVYEQYF. In DNA, the CDR3 is TGTGCCAGCACAGGGGCGGGGGAGGTCTACGAGCAGTACTTC. The chain recombines TRBV28 with TRBJ2-7; perhaps TRBD2 as D (7 bases). Trimming cost V 7 bases and J 3 bases, with 16 bases left between them. CDR1 and CDR2 (germline): MDHEN, SYDVKM. The CDR3 is 14 amino acids.

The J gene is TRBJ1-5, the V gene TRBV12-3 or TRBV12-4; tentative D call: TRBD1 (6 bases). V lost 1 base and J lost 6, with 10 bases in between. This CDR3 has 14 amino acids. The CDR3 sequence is CASSLDGGRQPQHF. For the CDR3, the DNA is TGTGCCAGCAGTTTAGACGGGGGGCGTCAGCCCCAGCATTTT.

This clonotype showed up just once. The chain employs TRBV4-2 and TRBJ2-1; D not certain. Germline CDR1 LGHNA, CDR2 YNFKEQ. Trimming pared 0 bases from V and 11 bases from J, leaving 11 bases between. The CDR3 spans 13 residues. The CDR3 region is CASSQEPDDKQFF. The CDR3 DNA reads TGTGCCAGCAGCCAAGAGCCCGACGATAAGCAGTTCTTC.

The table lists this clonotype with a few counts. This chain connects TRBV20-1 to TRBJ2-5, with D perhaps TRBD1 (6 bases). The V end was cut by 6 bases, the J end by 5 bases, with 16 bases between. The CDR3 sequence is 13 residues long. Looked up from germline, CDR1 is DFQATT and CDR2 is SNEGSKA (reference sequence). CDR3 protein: CSAKGTPWETQYF. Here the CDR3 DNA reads TGCAGTGCCAAGGGGACACCGTGGGAGACCCAGTACTTC.

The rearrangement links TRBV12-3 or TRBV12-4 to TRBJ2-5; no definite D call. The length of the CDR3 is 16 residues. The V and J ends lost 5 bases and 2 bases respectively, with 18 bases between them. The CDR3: CASSPEPLVGQETQYF. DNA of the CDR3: TGTGCCAGCAGTCCCGAGCCGCTGGTGGGGCAAGAGACCCAGTACTTC.

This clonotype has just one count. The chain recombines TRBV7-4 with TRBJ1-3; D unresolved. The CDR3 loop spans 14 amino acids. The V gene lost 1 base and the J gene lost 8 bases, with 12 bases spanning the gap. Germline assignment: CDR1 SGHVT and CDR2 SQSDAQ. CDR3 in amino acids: CASSLVDGVDTIYF. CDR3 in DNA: TGTGCCAGCAGCTTAGTGGACGGGGTCGACACCATATATTTT. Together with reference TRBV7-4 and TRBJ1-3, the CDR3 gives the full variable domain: GAGVSQSPRYKVAKRGRDVALRCDSISGHVTLYWYRQTLGQGSEVLTYSQSDAQRDKSGRPSGRFSAERPERSVSTLKIQRTEQGDSAVYLCASSLVDGVDTIYFGEGSWLTVV.

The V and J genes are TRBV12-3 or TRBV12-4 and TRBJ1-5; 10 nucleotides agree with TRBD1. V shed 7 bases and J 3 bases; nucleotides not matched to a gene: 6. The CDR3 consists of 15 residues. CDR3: CASTPGQGTNQPQHF. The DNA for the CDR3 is TGTGCCAGCACTCCGGGACAGGGGACCAATCAGCCCCAGCATTTT.